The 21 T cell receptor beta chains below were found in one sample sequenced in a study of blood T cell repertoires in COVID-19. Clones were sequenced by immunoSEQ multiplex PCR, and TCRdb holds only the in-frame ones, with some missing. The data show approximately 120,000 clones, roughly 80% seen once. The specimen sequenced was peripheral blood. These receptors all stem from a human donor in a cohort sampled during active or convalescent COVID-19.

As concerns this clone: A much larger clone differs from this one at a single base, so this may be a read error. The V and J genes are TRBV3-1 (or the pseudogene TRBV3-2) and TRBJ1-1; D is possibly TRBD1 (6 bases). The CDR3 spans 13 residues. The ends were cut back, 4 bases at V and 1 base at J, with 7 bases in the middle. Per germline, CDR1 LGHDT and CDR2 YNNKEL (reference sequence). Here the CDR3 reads CASSLGQNTEAFF. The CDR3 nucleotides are TGTGCCAGCAGCCTGGGACAGAACACTGAAGCTTTCTTT.

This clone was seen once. The CDR3 region is CASSLASSNSYEQYF. Here the CDR3 DNA reads TGTGCCAGCAGCTTAGCGAGTAGTAACTCCTACGAGCAGTACTTC. The genes are TRBV7-2 and TRBJ2-7; no clear D. CDR3 length: 15 residues. The germline gives CDR1 SGHTA, CDR2 FQGNSA. The V gene lost 0 bases and the J gene lost 0 bases, with 9 bases spanning the gap. The full variable domain, rest sourced from reference TRBV7-2 and TRBJ2-7, is GAGVSQSPSNKVTEKGKDVELRCDPISGHTALYWYRQSLGQGLEFLIYFQGNSAPDKSGLPSDRFSAERTGGSVSTLTIQRTQQEDSAVYLCASSLASSNSYEQYFGPGTRLTVT.

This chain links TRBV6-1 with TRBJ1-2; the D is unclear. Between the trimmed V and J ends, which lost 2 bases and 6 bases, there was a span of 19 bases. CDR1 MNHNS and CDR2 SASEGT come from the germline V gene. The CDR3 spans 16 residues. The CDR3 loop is CASSERPGSGLDGYTF. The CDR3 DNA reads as TGTGCCAGCAGTGAACGACCCGGGAGTGGGCTGGATGGCTACACCTTC.

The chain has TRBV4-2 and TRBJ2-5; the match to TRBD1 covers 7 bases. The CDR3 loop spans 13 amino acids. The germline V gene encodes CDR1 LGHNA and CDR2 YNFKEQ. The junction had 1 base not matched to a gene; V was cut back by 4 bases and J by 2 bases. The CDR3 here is CASSPGQQETQYF. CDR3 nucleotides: TGTGCCAGCAGCCCGGGACAGCAAGAGACCCAGTACTTC.

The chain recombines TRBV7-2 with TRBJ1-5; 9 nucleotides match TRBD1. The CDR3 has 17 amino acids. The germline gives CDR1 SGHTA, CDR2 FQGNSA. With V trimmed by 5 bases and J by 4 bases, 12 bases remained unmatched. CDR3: CASSPTGSGTGNQPQHF. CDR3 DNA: TGTGCCAGCAGCCCAACAGGTTCCGGGACAGGGAATCAGCCCCAGCATTTT.

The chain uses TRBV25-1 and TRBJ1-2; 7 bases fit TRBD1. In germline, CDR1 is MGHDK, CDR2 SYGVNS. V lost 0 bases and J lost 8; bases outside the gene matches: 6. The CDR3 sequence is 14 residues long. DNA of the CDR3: TGTGCCAGCAGTGAATACGGGACAGCTTCCGGCTACACCTTC. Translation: CASSEYGTASGYTF.

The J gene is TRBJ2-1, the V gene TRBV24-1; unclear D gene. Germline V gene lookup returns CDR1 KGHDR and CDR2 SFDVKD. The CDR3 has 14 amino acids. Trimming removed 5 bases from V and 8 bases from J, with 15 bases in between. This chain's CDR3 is CATSASTGRDEQFF. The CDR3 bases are TGTGCCACCAGTGCCTCGACTGGCCGGGATGAGCAGTTCTTC.

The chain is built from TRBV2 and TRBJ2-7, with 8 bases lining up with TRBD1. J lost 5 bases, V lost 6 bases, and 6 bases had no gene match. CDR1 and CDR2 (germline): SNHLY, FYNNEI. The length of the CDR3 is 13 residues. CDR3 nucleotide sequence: TGTGCCAGCAGCGACGGACAGGGCGACGAGCAGTACTTC. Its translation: CASSDGQGDEQYF.

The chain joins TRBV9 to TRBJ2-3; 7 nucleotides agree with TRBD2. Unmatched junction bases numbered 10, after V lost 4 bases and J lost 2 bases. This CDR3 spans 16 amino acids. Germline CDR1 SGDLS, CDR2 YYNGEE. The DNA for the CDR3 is TGTGCCAGCAGCCAGAGCGGGGCACTTTACACAGATACGCAGTATTTT. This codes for CASSQSGALYTDTQYF.

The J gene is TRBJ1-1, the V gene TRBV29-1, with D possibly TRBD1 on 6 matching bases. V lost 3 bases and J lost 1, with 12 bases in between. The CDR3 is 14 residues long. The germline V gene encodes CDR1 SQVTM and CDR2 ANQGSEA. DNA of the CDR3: TGCAGCGTTGAGAGGGGGGGAGGGAACACTGAAGCTTTCTTT. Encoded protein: CSVERGGGNTEAFF.

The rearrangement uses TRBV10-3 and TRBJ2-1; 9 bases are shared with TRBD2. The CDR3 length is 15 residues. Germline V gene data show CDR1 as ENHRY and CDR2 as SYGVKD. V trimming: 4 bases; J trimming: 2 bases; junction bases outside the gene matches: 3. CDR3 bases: TGTGCCATCAGTGCCCTAGCGGGAACCTACAATGAGCAGTTCTTC. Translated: CAISALAGTYNEQFF.

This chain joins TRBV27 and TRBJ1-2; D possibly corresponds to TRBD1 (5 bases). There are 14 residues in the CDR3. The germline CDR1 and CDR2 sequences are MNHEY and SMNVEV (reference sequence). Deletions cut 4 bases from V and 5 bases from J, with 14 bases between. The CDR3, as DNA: TGTGCCAGCAGTTCCCTCAGGGCAGGGTATGGCTACACCTTC. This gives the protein CASSSLRAGYGYTF.

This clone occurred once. DNA of the CDR3: TGTGCCAGCAGTTACGGACAGGTAGCCCACGAGCAGTACTTC. It encodes CASSYGQVAHEQYF. The rearrangement links TRBV6-2 or TRBV6-3 to TRBJ2-7; 7 bases are shared with TRBD1. Germline values: CDR1 MNHEY, CDR2 SVGEGT. The CDR3 has 14 amino acids. V lost 2 bases and J lost 5; bases outside the gene matches: 6.

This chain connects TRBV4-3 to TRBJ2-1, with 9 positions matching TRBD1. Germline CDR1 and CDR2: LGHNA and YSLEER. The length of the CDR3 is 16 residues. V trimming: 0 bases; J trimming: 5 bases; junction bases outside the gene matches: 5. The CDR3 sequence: CASSQDPWTGDNEQFF. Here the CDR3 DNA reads TGCGCCAGCAGCCAAGATCCTTGGACAGGGGACAATGAGCAGTTCTTC.

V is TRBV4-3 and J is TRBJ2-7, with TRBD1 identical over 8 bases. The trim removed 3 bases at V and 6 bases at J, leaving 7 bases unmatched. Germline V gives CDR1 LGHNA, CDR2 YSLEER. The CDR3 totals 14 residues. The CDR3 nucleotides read TGCGCCAGCAGCCACCGCTCCGACAGGGGCGAGCAGTACTTC. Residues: CASSHRSDRGEQYF.

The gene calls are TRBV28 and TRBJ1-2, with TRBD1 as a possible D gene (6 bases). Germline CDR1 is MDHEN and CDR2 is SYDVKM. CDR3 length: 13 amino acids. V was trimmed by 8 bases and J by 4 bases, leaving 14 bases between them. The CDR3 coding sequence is TGTGCCAGCGGGTACAGGGAACCCTATGGCTACACCTTC. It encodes CASGYREPYGYTF.

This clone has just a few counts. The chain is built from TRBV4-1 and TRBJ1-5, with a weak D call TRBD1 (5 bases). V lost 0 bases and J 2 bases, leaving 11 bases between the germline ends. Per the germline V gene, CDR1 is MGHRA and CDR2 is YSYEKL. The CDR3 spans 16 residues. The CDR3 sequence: CASSQDGGIGNQPQHF. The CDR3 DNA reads TGCGCCAGCAGCCAAGACGGGGGGATTGGCAATCAGCCCCAGCATTTT.

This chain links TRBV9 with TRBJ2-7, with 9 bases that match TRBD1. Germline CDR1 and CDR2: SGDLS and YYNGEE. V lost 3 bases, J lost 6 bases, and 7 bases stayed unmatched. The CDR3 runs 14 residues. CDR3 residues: CASSAGDRVAEQYF. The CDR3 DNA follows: TGTGCCAGCAGCGCAGGGGACAGGGTAGCCGAGCAGTACTTC.

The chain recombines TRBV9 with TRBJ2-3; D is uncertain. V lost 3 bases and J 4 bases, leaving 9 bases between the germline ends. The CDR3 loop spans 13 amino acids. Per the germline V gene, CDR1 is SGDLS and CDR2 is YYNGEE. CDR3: CASSGSIPDTQYF. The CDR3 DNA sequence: TGTGCCAGCAGCGGGTCTATTCCAGATACGCAGTATTTT.

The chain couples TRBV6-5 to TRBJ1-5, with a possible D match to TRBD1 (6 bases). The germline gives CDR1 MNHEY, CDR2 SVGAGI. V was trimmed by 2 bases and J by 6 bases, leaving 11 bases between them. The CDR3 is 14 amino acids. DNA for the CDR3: TGTGCCAGCAGTTACAGGGGGATGGGTCAGCCCCAGCATTTT. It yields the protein CASSYRGMGQPQHF.

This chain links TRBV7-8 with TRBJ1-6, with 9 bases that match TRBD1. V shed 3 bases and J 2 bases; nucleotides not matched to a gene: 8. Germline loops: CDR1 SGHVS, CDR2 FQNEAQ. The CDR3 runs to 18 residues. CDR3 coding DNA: TGTGCCAGCAGCTTTGGGACAGGGCGTAGCGCCTATAATTCACCCCTCCACTTT. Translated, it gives CASSFGTGRSAYNSPLHF.